These T cell receptor beta chains were read from a single sample in a study of high-grade serous ovarian cancer treatment subgroups. The protocol was immunoSEQ multiplex PCR, while the TCRdb copy is restricted to in-frame clones and leaves out a portion. The data contain 10,000 or so clones, around 65% of them singletons. The specimen was tumor tissue. These receptors were taken from a human donor with high-grade serous ovarian cancer. CDR3s include the opening cysteine and the closing phenylalanine or tryptophan. Fields, in order: clone size, D gene, V gene, J gene, CDR3 protein, CDR3 DNA. D genes are given only for firm matches. Clone sizes are given selectively: once, few, many, or a class where the clone is expanded.

clone size: -; D gene: TRBD1; V gene: TRBV12-5; J gene: TRBJ1-1; CDR3 protein: CASGSDRVNTEAFF; CDR3 DNA: TGTGCTAGTGGTTCGGACAGGGTGAACACTGAAGCTTTCTTT
clone size: -; D gene: TRBD2; V gene: TRBV5-5; J gene: TRBJ2-5; CDR3 protein: CASSLFLRERGETQYF; CDR3 DNA: TGTGCCAGCAGCTTGTTTTTGCGGGAGAGAGGAGAGACCCAGTACTTC
clone size: -; D gene: -; V gene: TRBV7-2; J gene: TRBJ1-2; CDR3 protein: CASSFWGLYGYTF; CDR3 DNA: TGTGCCAGCAGCTTTTGGGGGCTCTATGGCTACACCTTC
clone size: -; D gene: -; V gene: TRBV10-3; J gene: TRBJ2-1; CDR3 protein: CAIGRVLGDEQFF; CDR3 DNA: TGTGCCATCGGCCGGGTCCTTGGGGATGAGCAGTTCTTC
clone size: few; D gene: TRBD2; V gene: TRBV7-9; J gene: TRBJ2-7; CDR3 protein: CASKRTSGLEQYF; CDR3 DNA: TGTGCCAGCAAACGGACTAGCGGGTTGGAGCAGTACTTC
clone size: -; D gene: -; V gene: TRBV4-2; J gene: TRBJ1-1; CDR3 protein: CASSQGPLNTEAFF; CDR3 DNA: TGTGCCAGCAGCCAGGGACCCCTGAACACTGAAGCTTTCTTT
clone size: -; D gene: TRBD1; V gene: TRBV6-5; J gene: TRBJ1-4; CDR3 protein: CASSYSYRGEEKLFF; CDR3 DNA: TGTGCCAGCAGTTACTCTTACAGGGGAGAGGAAAAACTGTTTTTT
clone size: -; D gene: -; V gene: TRBV7-9; J gene: TRBJ1-1; CDR3 protein: CASSLGTAPWTEAFF; CDR3 DNA: TGTGCCAGCAGCTTAGGGACAGCCCCGTGGACTGAAGCTTTCTTT
clone size: -; D gene: -; V gene: TRBV5-4; J gene: TRBJ1-2; CDR3 protein: CASSLAGRFYGYTF; CDR3 DNA: TGTGCCAGCAGCTTAGCAGGGAGGTTCTATGGCTACACCTTC
clone size: -; D gene: TRBD1; V gene: TRBV4-3; J gene: TRBJ1-6; CDR3 protein: CASRTGADNSPLHF; CDR3 DNA: TGCGCCAGCAGGACAGGGGCGGATAATTCACCCCTCCACTTT
clone size: -; D gene: -; V gene: TRBV15; J gene: TRBJ2-7; CDR3 protein: CATSRATFAYEQYF; CDR3 DNA: TGTGCCACCAGCAGAGCGACCTTTGCCTACGAGCAGTACTTC
clone size: -; D gene: -; V gene: TRBV7-2; J gene: TRBJ1-1; CDR3 protein: CASSRREGRQEAFF; CDR3 DNA: TGTGCCAGCAGTCGAAGGGAAGGGCGGCAAGAAGCTTTCTTT
clone size: few; D gene: -; V gene: TRBV4-2; J gene: TRBJ2-7; CDR3 protein: CASSQGREQYF; CDR3 DNA: TGTGCCAGCAGCCAAGGGAGGGAGCAGTACTTC
clone size: -; D gene: -; V gene: TRBV30; J gene: TRBJ2-3; CDR3 protein: CAWSVGLVTQYF; CDR3 DNA: TGTGCCTGGAGTGTTGGTTTAGTCACGCAGTATTTT
clone size: -; D gene: -; V gene: TRBV6-6; J gene: TRBJ1-1; CDR3 protein: CASTETTGENTEAFF; CDR3 DNA: TGTGCCAGCACGGAGACTACAGGAGAGAACACTGAAGCTTTCTTT
clone size: -; D gene: -; V gene: TRBV9; J gene: TRBJ1-2; CDR3 protein: CASSVPDTQNYGYTF; CDR3 DNA: TGTGCCAGCAGCGTCCCCGACACCCAGAACTATGGCTACACCTTC
clone size: -; D gene: -; V gene: TRBV19; J gene: TRBJ2-7; CDR3 protein: CASSISPGQLSSGPYEQYF; CDR3 DNA: TGTGCCAGTAGCATAAGCCCGGGACAGCTTTCGAGCGGGCCTTACGAGCAGTACTTC
clone size: -; D gene: TRBD2; V gene: TRBV4-2; J gene: TRBJ2-7; CDR3 protein: CASSQVAGTVGEQYF; CDR3 DNA: TGTGCCAGCAGCCAAGTAGCGGGAACGGTCGGGGAGCAGTACTTC
clone size: few; D gene: TRBD1; V gene: TRBV7-9; J gene: TRBJ1-1; CDR3 protein: CASSLDLTGSTEAFF; CDR3 DNA: TGTGCCAGCAGCTTAGATCTGACAGGGAGCACTGAAGCTTTCTTT
clone size: -; D gene: TRBD2; V gene: TRBV7-9; J gene: TRBJ2-3; CDR3 protein: CASSLTSGRVTDTQYF; CDR3 DNA: TGTGCCAGCAGCTTGACTAGCGGGAGGGTGACAGATACGCAGTATTTT
clone size: -; D gene: -; V gene: TRBV7-2; J gene: TRBJ2-7; CDR3 protein: CASSYTSYEQYF; CDR3 DNA: TGTGCCAGCAGCTACACATCCTACGAGCAGTACTTC
clone size: -; D gene: -; V gene: TRBV5-6; J gene: TRBJ1-4; CDR3 protein: CASSTLYASTNEKLFF; CDR3 DNA: TGTGCCAGCAGCACCCTCTATGCTTCAACTAATGAAAAACTGTTTTTT
clone size: -; D gene: -; V gene: TRBV5-1; J gene: TRBJ2-2; CDR3 protein: CASSLGQYTGELFF; CDR3 DNA: TGCGCCAGCAGCTTGGGACAGTACACCGGGGAGCTGTTTTTT
clone size: -; D gene: -; V gene: TRBV30; J gene: TRBJ2-1; CDR3 protein: CAWSDGTGVTYNEQFF; CDR3 DNA: TGTGCCTGGAGTGACGGGACGGGAGTAACCTACAATGAGCAGTTCTTC
clone size: -; D gene: -; V gene: TRBV25-1; J gene: TRBJ2-2; CDR3 protein: CASSDPTNTGELFF; CDR3 DNA: TGTGCCAGCAGTGACCCCACCAACACCGGGGAGCTGTTTTTT
clone size: -; D gene: TRBD1; V gene: TRBV11-3; J gene: TRBJ2-6; CDR3 protein: CASSRDSRSGANVLTF; CDR3 DNA: TGTGCCAGCAGCCGGGACAGTCGCTCTGGGGCCAACGTCCTGACTTTC
clone size: few; D gene: -; V gene: TRBV18; J gene: TRBJ1-1; CDR3 protein: CASSTGGTEAFF; CDR3 DNA: TGTGCCAGCTCGACGGGAGGAACTGAAGCTTTCTTT
clone size: -; D gene: TRBD2; V gene: TRBV9; J gene: TRBJ2-1; CDR3 protein: CASSGLAGGMSSYNEQFF; CDR3 DNA: TGTGCCAGCAGCGGACTAGCGGGAGGTATGAGCTCCTACAATGAGCAGTTCTTC
clone size: -; D gene: -; V gene: TRBV18; J gene: TRBJ2-5; CDR3 protein: CASSPSEGQRGTQYF; CDR3 DNA: TGTGCCAGCTCACCGAGTGAGGGGCAGCGAGGGACCCAGTACTTC
clone size: few; D gene: -; V gene: TRBV7-7; J gene: TRBJ1-5; CDR3 protein: CASSLGVGRGEPQHF; CDR3 DNA: TGTGCTAGCAGCTTAGGGGTGGGCAGGGGTGAGCCCCAGCATTTT
clone size: -; D gene: -; V gene: TRBV7-2; J gene: TRBJ1-6; CDR3 protein: CASRLWSGSDNSPLHF; CDR3 DNA: TGTGCCAGCAGGCTTTGGTCAGGGTCCGATAATTCACCCCTCCACTTT
clone size: -; D gene: -; V gene: TRBV7-9; J gene: TRBJ1-2; CDR3 protein: CASSLAHRTANYGYTF; CDR3 DNA: TGTGCCAGCAGCTTGGCCCATAGGACGGCTAACTATGGCTACACCTTC